This passage covers 11 T cell receptor beta chains from one sample sequenced in a study of Tregs in tolerant kidney transplant recipients. Produced via immunoSEQ multiplex PCR; TCRdb's table is partial and in-frame only. The data hold 90,000 or so clones, with around 94% observed a single time. The sample was CD8+ T cells from blood. Every receptor here comes from a human donor in good health.

This chain connects TRBV9 to TRBJ2-1, with TRBD2 matching over 8 bases. From germline, CDR1 is SGDLS and CDR2 YYNGEE. The V segment lost 0 bases and the J segment 1 base; nucleotides outside the gene matches: 12. There are 19 residues in the CDR3. This CDR3 reads CASSVGRKTSGPSYNEQFF. In DNA, the CDR3 is TGTGCCAGCAGCGTAGGACGAAAAACTAGCGGACCATCCTACAATGAGCAGTTCTTC.

V gene TRBV7-9 combines with J gene TRBJ2-5, with 7 positions matching TRBD2. J was trimmed by 7 bases and V by 4 bases; bases with no gene match: 12. Germline CDR1 SEHNR, CDR2 FQNEAQ (reference sequence). This CDR3 comprises 15 residues. CDR3 amino acids: CASSSRTSLSVTQYF. The CDR3 DNA reads TGTGCCAGCAGCTCCCGGACTAGTTTATCAGTGACCCAGTACTTC.

The chain couples TRBV4-1 to TRBJ2-7; tentative D call: TRBD2 (5 bases). This CDR3 region has 16 residues. Germline loops: CDR1 MGHRA, CDR2 YSYEKL. Trimming took 0 bases from V and 3 from J, leaving 15 bases between them. CDR3 sequence reads: CASSQEDSSGIYEQYF. In DNA form, the CDR3 reads TGCGCCAGCAGCCAAGAAGACTCAAGCGGAATCTACGAGCAGTACTTC.

The chain joins TRBV7-3 to TRBJ2-3; possibly TRBD1 for D (6 bases). The CDR3 extends over 13 amino acids. CDR1 is SGHTA and CDR2 is FQGTGA in the germline V gene. Trimming took off 4 bases at V and 3 bases at J, with 8 bases between the two ends. DNA of the CDR3: TGTGCCAGCAGCTACAGGGCGACAGATACGCAGTATTTT. It translates to CASSYRATDTQYF.

The CDR3 sequence: CASSHLDRKDQETQYF. Written as DNA, the CDR3 is TGCGCCAGCAGTCATTTGGACAGGAAAGACCAAGAGACCCAGTACTTC. This chain connects TRBV23-1 to TRBJ2-5, with TRBD1 identical over 7 bases. TRBV23-1 belongs to the ORF category, with a function that is uncertain. The CDR3 spans 16 residues. V trimming: 3 bases; J trimming: 0 bases; junction bases outside the gene matches: 7.

This clone has only one observation. The V gene is TRBV4-1, the J gene TRBJ2-1, with TRBD1 identical over 9 bases. Germline loops: CDR1 MGHRA, CDR2 YSYEKL. Trimming removed 4 bases from V and 8 bases from J; junction bases left unmatched: 6. This CDR3 comprises 14 residues. CDR3 in amino acids: CASSLRTGADEQFF. CDR3 nucleotide sequence: TGCGCCAGCAGCCTGCGGACAGGGGCCGATGAGCAGTTCTTC.

The V gene is TRBV5-4, the J gene TRBJ1-2; a possible D gene is TRBD1 (5 bases). This CDR3 region has 16 residues. Germline V gene lookup returns CDR1 SGHNT and CDR2 YYREEE (reference sequence). Trimming stripped 5 bases from V and 1 base from J, with 18 bases between. CDR3: CASRGTGGAGNYGYTF. For the CDR3, the DNA is TGTGCCAGCAGGGGGACGGGTGGGGCCGGTAACTATGGCTACACCTTC. Filled out from reference TRBV5-4 and TRBJ1-2, the complete variable domain reads ETGVTQSPTHLIKTRGQQVTLRCSSQSGHNTVSWYQQALGQGPQFIFQYYREEENGRGNFPPRFSGLQFPNYSSELNVNALELDDSALYLCASRGTGGAGNYGYTFGSGTRLTVV.

This clone was detected only a few times. This chain links TRBV7-9 with TRBJ2-7; D unclear. Germline V gene lookup returns CDR1 SEHNR and CDR2 FQNEAQ (reference sequence). The CDR3 loop spans 12 amino acids. V gave up 5 bases and J gave up 3 bases, with 8 bases separating them. This chain's CDR3 is CASSLSRYEQYF. The DNA for the CDR3 is TGTGCCAGCAGCCTTAGTCGCTACGAGCAGTACTTC.

The chain links TRBV4-1 to TRBJ2-3; 9 bases fit TRBD1. This CDR3 has 16 amino acids. Germline V lookup: CDR1 MGHRA, CDR2 YSYEKL. After removal of 3 bases from V and 2 bases from J, the junction contained 6 bases not matched to a gene. This CDR3 reads CASSQIGQGFTDTQYF. The CDR3 coding sequence is TGCGCCAGCAGCCAGATTGGACAGGGGTTCACAGATACGCAGTATTTT.

The V gene is TRBV5-4, the J gene TRBJ2-2; D unclear. The V end was cut by 4 bases, the J end by 3 bases, with 7 bases between. Germline CDR1 reads SGHNT; CDR2 reads YYREEE (reference sequence). The CDR3 is 13 residues long. CDR3 bases: TGTGCCAGCAGCGAACAGTACACCGGGGAGCTGTTTTTT. Translation: CASSEQYTGELFF.

The chain joins TRBV2 to TRBJ2-7, with unresolved D. Trimming removed 2 bases from V and 2 bases from J, with 13 bases in between. Looked up from germline, CDR1 is SNHLY and CDR2 is FYNNEI. The CDR3 extends over 15 amino acids. CDR3 sequence reads: CASSEKGRTPYEQYF. In DNA form, the CDR3 reads TGTGCCAGCAGTGAAAAGGGCAGGACCCCCTACGAGCAGTACTTC.